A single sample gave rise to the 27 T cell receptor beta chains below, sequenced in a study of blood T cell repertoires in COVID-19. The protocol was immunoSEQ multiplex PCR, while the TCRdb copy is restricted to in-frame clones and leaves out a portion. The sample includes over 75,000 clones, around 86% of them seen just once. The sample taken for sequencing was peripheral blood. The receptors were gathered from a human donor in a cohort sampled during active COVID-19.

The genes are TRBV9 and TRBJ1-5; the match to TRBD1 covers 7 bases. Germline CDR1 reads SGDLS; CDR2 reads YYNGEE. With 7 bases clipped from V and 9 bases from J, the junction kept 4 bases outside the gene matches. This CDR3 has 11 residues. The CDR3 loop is CASGRDRPQHF. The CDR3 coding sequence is TGTGCCAGCGGGCGGGACAGGCCCCAGCATTTT.

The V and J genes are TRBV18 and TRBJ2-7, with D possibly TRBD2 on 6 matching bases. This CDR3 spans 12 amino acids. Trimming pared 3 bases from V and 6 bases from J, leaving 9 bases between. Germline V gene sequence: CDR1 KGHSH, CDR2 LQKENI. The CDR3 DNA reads TGTGCCAGCTCACCTCGACTAGGCGAGCAGTACTTC. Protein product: CASSPRLGEQYF.

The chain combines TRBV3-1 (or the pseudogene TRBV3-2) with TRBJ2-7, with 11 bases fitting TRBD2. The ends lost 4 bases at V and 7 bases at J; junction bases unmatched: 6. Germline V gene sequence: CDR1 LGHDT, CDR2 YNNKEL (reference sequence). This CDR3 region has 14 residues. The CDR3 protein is CASSPTSGAREQYF. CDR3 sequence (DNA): TGTGCCAGCAGCCCGACTAGCGGGGCTCGGGAGCAGTACTTC.

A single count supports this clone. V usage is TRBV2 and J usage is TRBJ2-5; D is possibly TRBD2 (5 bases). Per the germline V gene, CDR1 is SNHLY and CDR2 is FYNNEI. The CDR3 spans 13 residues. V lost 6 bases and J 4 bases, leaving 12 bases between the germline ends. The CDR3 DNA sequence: TGTGCCAGCAGAAGGGTCGGAGGAGAGACCCAGTACTTC. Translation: CASRRVGGETQYF. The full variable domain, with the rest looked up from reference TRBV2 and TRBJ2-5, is EPEVTQTPSHQVTQMGQEVILRCVPISNHLYFYWYRQILGQKVEFLVSFYNNEISEKSEIFDDQFSVERPDGSNFTLKIRSTKLEDSAMYFCASRRVGGETQYFGPGTRLLVL.

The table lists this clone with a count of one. In DNA form, the CDR3 reads TGTGCCAGCAGTACTCGGAGGTACGAGCAGTACTTC. Protein sequence: CASSTRRYEQYF. This chain uses TRBV28 with TRBJ2-7; D may be TRBD2 (5 bases). V was pared by 5 bases and J by 4 bases, with 9 bases between. Germline loops: CDR1 MDHEN, CDR2 SYDVKM. This CDR3 has 12 residues.

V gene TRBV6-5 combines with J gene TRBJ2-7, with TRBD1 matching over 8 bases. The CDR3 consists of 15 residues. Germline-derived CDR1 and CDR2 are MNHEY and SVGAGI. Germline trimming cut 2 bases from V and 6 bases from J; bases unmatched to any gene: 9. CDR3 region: CASSYIETGEAEQYF. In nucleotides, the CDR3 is TGTGCCAGCAGTTACATCGAGACAGGGGAGGCCGAGCAGTACTTC.

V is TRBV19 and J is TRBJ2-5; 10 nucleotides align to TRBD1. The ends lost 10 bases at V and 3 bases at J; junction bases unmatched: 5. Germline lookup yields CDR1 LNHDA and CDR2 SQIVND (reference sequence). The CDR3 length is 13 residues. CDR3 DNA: TGTGCCACCACCGGGACAGGGGAAGAGACCCAGTACTTC. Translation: CATTGTGEETQYF.

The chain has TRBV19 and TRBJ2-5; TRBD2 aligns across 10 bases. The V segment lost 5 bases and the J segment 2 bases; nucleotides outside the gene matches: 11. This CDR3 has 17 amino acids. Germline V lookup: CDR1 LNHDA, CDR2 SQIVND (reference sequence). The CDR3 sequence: CASSLHWTSGEQETQYF. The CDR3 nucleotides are TGTGCCAGTAGTCTCCACTGGACTAGCGGAGAACAAGAGACCCAGTACTTC.

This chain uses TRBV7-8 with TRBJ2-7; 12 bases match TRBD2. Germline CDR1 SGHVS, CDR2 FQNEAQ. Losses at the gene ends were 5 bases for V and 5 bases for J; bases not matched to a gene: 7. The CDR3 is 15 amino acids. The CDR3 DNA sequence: TGTGCCAGCAGCCCACCTAGCGGGAGGGCCAACGAGCAGTACTTC. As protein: CASSPPSGRANEQYF.

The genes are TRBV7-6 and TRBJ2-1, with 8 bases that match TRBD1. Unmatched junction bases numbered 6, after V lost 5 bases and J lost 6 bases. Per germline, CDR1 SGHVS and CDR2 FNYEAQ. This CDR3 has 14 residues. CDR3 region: CASSPRTGSNEQFF. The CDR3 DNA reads TGTGCCAGCAGCCCCCGGACAGGGAGCAATGAGCAGTTCTTC.

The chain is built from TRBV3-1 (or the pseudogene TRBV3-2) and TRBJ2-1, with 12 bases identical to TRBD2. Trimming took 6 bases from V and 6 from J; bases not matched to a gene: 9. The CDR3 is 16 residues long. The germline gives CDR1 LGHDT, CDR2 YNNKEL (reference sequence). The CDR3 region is CASSLAGGTGSNEQFF. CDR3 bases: TGTGCCAGCAGTCTAGCGGGAGGGACGGGGTCCAATGAGCAGTTCTTC.

The CDR3 DNA reads as TGTGCCAGCAGGGTGGACAGGACCGATACGCAGTATTTT. Protein: CASRVDRTDTQYF. The chain employs TRBV2 and TRBJ2-3; TRBD1 aligns across 7 bases. Germline CDR1 reads SNHLY; CDR2 reads FYNNEI. Losses at the gene ends were 6 bases for V and 6 bases for J; bases not matched to a gene: 6. The CDR3 sequence is 13 residues long.

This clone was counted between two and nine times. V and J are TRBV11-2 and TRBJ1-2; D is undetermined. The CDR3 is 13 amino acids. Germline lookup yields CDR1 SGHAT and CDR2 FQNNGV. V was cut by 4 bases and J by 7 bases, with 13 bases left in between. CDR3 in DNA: TGTGCCAGCAGCTCCTCGATATCCGGTGGCTACACCTTC. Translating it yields CASSSSISGGYTF. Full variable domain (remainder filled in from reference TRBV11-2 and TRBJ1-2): EAGVAQSPRYKIIEKRQSVAFWCNPISGHATLYWYQQILGQGPKLLIQFQNNGVVDDSQLPKDRFSAERLKGVDSTLKIQPAKLEDSAVYLCASSSSISGGYTFGSGTRLTVV.

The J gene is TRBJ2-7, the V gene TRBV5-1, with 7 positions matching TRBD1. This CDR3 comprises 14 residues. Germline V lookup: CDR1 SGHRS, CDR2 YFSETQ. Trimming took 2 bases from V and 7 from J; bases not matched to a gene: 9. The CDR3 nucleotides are TGCGCCAGCAGCTTTTACAGGGGCCACTTGGAGCAGTACTTC. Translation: CASSFYRGHLEQYF. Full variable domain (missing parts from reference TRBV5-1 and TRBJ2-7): KAGVTQTPRYLIKTRGQQVTLSCSPISGHRSVSWYQQTPGQGLQFLFEYFSETQRNKGNFPGRFSGRQFSNSRSEMNVSTLELGDSALYLCASSFYRGHLEQYFGPGTRLTVT.

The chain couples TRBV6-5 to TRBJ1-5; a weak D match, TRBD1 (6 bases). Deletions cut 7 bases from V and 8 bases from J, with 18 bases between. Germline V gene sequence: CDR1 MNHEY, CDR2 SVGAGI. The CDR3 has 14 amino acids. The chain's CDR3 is CASNPRDTAEPQHF. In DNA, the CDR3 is TGTGCCAGCAACCCGAGGGACACCGCAGAGCCCCAGCATTTT.

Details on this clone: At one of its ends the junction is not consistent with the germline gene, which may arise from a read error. The CDR3 loop reads CNASPGVSLNEQFF. CDR3 nucleotide sequence: TGCAATGCTAGTCCGGGGGTCTCCCTGAATGAGCAGTTCTTC. This rearrangement joins TRBV20-1 to TRBJ2-1, with D tentatively TRBD2 (6 bases). The germline gives CDR1 DFQATT, CDR2 SNEGSKA (reference sequence). The CDR3 length is 14 residues.

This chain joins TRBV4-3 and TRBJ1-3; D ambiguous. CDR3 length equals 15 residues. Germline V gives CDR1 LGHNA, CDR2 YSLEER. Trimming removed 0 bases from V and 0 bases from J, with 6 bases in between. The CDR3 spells CASSQDHFSGNTIYF. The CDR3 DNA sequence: TGCGCCAGCAGCCAAGACCATTTCTCTGGAAACACCATATATTTT.

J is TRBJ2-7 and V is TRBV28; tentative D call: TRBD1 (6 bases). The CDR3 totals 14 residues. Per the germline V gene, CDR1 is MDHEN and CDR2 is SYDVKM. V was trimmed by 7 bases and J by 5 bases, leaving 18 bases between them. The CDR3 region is CASTNGGRGHEQYF. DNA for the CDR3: TGTGCCAGCACCAACGGCGGCAGGGGCCACGAGCAGTACTTC.

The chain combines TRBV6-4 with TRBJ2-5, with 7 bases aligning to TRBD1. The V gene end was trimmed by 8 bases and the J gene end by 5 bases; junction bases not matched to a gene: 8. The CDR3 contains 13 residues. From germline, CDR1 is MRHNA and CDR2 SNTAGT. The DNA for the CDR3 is TGTGCCAGCCTGCAGGGGGATAGGGAGACCCAGTACTTC. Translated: CASLQGDRETQYF.

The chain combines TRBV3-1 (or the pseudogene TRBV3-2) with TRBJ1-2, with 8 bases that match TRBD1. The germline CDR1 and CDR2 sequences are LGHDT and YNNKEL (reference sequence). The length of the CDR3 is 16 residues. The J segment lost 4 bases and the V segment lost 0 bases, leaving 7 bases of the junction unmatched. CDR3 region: CASSQEGQGALYGYTF. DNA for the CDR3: TGTGCCAGCAGCCAAGAAGGCCAGGGGGCACTCTATGGCTACACCTTC.

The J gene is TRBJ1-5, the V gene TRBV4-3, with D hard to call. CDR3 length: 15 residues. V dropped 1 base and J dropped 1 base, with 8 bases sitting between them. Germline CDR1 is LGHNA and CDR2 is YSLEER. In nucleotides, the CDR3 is TGCGCCAGCAGCCAAGGAGATAGCAGCAATCAGCCCCAGCATTTT. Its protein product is CASSQGDSSNQPQHF.

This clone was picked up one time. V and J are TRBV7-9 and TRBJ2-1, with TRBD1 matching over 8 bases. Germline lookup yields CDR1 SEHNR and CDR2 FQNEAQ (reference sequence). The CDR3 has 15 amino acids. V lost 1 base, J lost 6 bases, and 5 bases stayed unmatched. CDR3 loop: CASSLGTGRSNEQFF. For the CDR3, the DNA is TGTGCCAGCAGCTTAGGGACAGGGCGTAGCAATGAGCAGTTCTTC.

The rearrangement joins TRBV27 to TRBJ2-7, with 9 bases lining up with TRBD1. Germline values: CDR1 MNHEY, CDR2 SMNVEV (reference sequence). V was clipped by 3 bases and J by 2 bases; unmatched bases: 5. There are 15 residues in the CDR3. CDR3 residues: CASSLAGTGPYEQYF. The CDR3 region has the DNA TGTGCCAGCAGTTTGGCCGGGACAGGGCCCTACGAGCAGTACTTC.

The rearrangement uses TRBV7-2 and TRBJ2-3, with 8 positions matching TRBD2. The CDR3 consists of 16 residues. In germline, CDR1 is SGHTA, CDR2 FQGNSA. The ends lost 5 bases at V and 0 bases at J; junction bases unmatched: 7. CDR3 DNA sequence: TGTGCCAGCAGCCTAGGGGTAGCGGGGAGCACAGATACGCAGTATTTT. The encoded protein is CASSLGVAGSTDTQYF.

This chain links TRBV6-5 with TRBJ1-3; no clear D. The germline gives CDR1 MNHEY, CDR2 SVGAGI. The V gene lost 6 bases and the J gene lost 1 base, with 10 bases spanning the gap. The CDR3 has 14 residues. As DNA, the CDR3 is TGTGCCAGCAGACCGTCCAGGTCTGGAAACACCATATATTTT. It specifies CASRPSRSGNTIYF.

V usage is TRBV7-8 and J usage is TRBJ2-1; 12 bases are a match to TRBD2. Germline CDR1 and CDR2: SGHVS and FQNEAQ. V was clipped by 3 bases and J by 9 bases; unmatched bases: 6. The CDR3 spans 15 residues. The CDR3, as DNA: TGTGCCAGCAGCTTGACTAGCGGGAGATTTGGTGAGCAGTTCTTC. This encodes CASSLTSGRFGEQFF. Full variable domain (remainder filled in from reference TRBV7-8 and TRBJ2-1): GAGVSQSPRYKVAKRGQDVALRCDPISGHVSLFWYQQALGQGPEFLTYFQNEAQLDKSGLPSDRFFAERPEGSVSTLKIQRTQQEDSAVYLCASSLTSGRFGEQFFGPGTRLTVL.

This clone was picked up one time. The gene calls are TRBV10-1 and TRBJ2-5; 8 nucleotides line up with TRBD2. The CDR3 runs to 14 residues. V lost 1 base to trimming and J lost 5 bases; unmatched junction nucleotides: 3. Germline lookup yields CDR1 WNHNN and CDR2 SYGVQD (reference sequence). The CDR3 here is CASSEFGGDETQYF. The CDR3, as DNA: TGCGCCAGCAGTGAGTTCGGGGGGGACGAGACCCAGTACTTC.